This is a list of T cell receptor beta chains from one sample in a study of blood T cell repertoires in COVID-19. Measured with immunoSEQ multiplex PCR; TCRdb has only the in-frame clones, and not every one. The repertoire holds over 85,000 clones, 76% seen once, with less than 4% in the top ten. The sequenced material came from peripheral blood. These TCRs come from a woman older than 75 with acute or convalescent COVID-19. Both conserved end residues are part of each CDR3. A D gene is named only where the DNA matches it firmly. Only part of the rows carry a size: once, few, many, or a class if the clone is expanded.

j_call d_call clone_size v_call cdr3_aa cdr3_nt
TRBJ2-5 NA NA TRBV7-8 CASSLVGGETQYF TGTGCCAGCAGCCTGGTAGGAGGGGAGACCCAGTACTTC
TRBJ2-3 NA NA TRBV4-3 CASSQVWGSGFTDTQYF TGCGCCAGCAGCCAAGTATGGGGTAGCGGTTTCACAGATACGCAGTATTTT
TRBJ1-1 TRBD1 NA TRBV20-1 CSASTTGSVTEAFF TGCAGTGCTAGTACGACAGGGTCAGTCACTGAAGCTTTCTTT
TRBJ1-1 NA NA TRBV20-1 CSASSKVSEAFF TGCAGTGCTAGTTCGAAGGTCTCGGAGGCTTTCTTT
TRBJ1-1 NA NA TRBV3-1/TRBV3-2 CASSPTWGGADTEAFF TGTGCCAGCAGCCCTACTTGGGGGGGGGCGGACACTGAAGCTTTCTTT
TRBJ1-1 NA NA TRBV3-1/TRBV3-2 CASSQDPGNTEAFF TGTGCCAGCAGCCAAGATCCGGGGAACACTGAAGCTTTCTTT
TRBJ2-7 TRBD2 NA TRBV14 CASSHLTSGRFYEQYF TGTGCCAGCAGCCACCTAACTAGCGGGAGGTTCTACGAGCAGTACTTC
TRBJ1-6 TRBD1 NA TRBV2 CASSEQGQGDSPLHF TGTGCCAGCAGTGAGCAAGGACAGGGTGATTCACCCCTCCACTTT
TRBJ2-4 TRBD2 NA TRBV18 CASSPLSLRGGNIQYF TGTGCCAGCTCACCATTAAGCCTACGGGGAGGGAACATTCAGTACTTC
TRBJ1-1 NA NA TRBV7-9 CASSQDSPRGAFF TGTGCCAGCAGCCAAGACAGCCCCCGCGGAGCTTTCTTT
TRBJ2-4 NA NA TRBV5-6 CASSLSWLDKNIQYF TGTGCCAGCAGCTTATCATGGCTTGACAAAAACATTCAGTACTTC
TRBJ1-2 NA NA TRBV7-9 CASSPGGVTSYGYTF TGTGCCAGCAGCCCCGGGGGTGTGACAAGTTATGGCTACACCTTC
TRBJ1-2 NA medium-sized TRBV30 CAWSTAGYNYGYTF TGTGCCTGGAGTACCGCAGGATATAACTATGGCTACACCTTC
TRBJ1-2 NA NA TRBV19 CASSPRAGLGYTF TGTGCCAGTAGTCCCCGGGCAGGGCTCGGCTACACCTTC
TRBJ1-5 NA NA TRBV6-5 CASSLTPGGNQPQHF TGTGCCAGCAGCCTCACGCCGGGGGGCAATCAGCCCCAGCATTTT
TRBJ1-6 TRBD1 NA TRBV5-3 CARSLDGGQGGLPYNSPLHF TGTGCCAGAAGCTTGGATGGGGGACAGGGTGGCCTACCCTATAATTCACCCCTCCACTTT
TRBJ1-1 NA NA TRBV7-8 CASSLLRAGNTEAFF TGTGCCAGCAGCCTATTACGCGCGGGGAACACTGAAGCTTTCTTT
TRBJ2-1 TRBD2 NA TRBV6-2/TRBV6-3 CASSYSPSGGVYNEQFF TGTGCCAGCAGTTACTCGCCTAGCGGGGGGGTCTACAATGAGCAGTTCTTC
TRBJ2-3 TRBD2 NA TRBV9 CASSVGLAGGQSSTDTQYF TGTGCCAGCAGCGTCGGACTAGCGGGGGGCCAGTCCAGCACAGATACGCAGTATTTT
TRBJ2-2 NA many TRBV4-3 CASSQDPWAARELFF TGCGCCAGCAGCCAAGACCCGTGGGCAGCCAGGGAGCTGTTTTTT
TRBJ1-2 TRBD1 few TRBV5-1 CASSLGTETNYGYTF TGCGCCAGCAGCTTAGGGACAGAGACTAACTATGGCTACACCTTC
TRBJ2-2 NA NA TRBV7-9 CASSLVSPGELFF TGTGCCAGCAGCTTAGTATCTCCCGGGGAGCTGTTTTTT
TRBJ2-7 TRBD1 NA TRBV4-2 CASSQRTGGYEQYF TGTGCCAGCAGCCAACGGACAGGGGGGTACGAGCAGTACTTC
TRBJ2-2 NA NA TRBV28 CATYRPRQQNTGELFF TGTGCCACCTATCGGCCGCGGCAACAAAACACCGGGGAGCTGTTTTTT
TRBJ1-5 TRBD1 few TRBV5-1 CASSPAGQGFQPQHF TGCGCCAGCAGCCCCGCGGGACAGGGGTTCCAGCCCCAGCATTTT
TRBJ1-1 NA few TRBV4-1 CASSQDRRAWGGAFF TGCGCCAGCAGCCAAGATCGGCGTGCCTGGGGGGGAGCTTTCTTT
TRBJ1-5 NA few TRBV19 CASSIGRTVTINYRNQPQHF TGTGCCAGTAGTATAGGCCGGACAGTAACCATTAACTATCGCAATCAGCCCCAGCATTTT
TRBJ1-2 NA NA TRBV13 CASSLGTAGVHYGYTF TGTGCCAGCAGCTTAGGCACCGCCGGGGTGCACTATGGCTACACCTTC